The rows below give T cell receptor beta chains drawn from one sample of a study of blood T cell repertoires in COVID-19. Libraries were prepared by immunoSEQ multiplex PCR; TCRdb keeps only in-frame clonotypes and omits some of them. The sample yields about 270,000 clones, approximately 85% seen once. Material for sequencing was peripheral blood. The receptors were sampled from a woman in her 70s with acute or convalescent COVID-19. CDR3s include the opening cysteine and the closing phenylalanine or tryptophan. Each record gives: J gene, clone size, V gene, D gene, CDR3 DNA, CDR3 protein. The D gene is left open where the match is weak. The size of a clone is reported for some rows only, either as once, few or many, or as a class for expanded clones.

>TRBJ2-2|NA|TRBV9|TRBD2
TGTGCCAGCAGCGCCACTAGCGGGGGCGGGGAGCTGTTTTTT
CASSATSGGGELFF
>TRBJ2-5|few|TRBV5-1|NA
TGCGCCAGCAGCTTGGGTTTTACGAGGGAGACCCAGTACTTC
CASSLGFTRETQYF
>TRBJ1-2|NA|TRBV5-8|NA
TGTGCCAGCAGAAATGGGAGGGGCTACACCTTC
CASRNGRGYTF
>TRBJ1-6|NA|TRBV27|NA
TGTGCCAGCAGTTTTTCGATCTCGCAGGGTTTGAATTCACCCCTCCACTTT
CASSFSISQGLNSPLHF
>TRBJ2-2|few|TRBV5-1|NA
TGCGCCAGCAGCTTGGCAGGGTCAAACACCGGGGAGCTGTTTTTT
CASSLAGSNTGELFF
>TRBJ2-3|few|TRBV3-1/TRBV3-2|NA
TGTGCCAGCAGCCAAGATCGGAGGGCAGATACGCAGTATTTT
CASSQDRRADTQYF
>TRBJ2-1|NA|TRBV12-3/TRBV12-4|NA
TGTGCCAGCAGCGACAGGTACAATGAGCAGTTCTTC
CASSDRYNEQFF
>TRBJ2-5|NA|TRBV3-1/TRBV3-2|NA
TGTGCCAGCAGCCAGAGACTAGAAGGGACCCAGTACTTC
CASSQRLEGTQYF
>TRBJ2-7|NA|TRBV5-1|NA
TGCGCCAGCAGCTTGTCTTGGCAGGACTACGAGCAGTACTTC
CASSLSWQDYEQYF
>TRBJ2-1|NA|TRBV6-5|TRBD1
TGTGCCAGCAGTTCACAGGGGATCGGAGCCCAGTTCTTC
CASSSQGIGAQFF
>TRBJ2-7|once|TRBV12-3/TRBV12-4|NA
TGTGCCAGCAGTTTAGAAGAGGGAACTGAGCAGTACTTC
CASSLEEGTEQYF
>TRBJ2-7|NA|TRBV5-1|NA
TGCGCCAGCAGCTTAAGCCCCGGGGGATCCTACGAGCAGTACTTC
CASSLSPGGSYEQYF
>TRBJ2-7|NA|TRBV6-4|TRBD2
TGTGCCAGCAGCCCGCGGGGCGGGGGGGCCTCCTACGAGCAGTACTTC
CASSPRGGGASYEQYF
>TRBJ1-6|many|TRBV7-8|NA
TGTGCCAGCAGCGCGGGACGGTATAATTCACCCCTCCACTTT
CASSAGRYNSPLHF
>TRBJ2-1|few|TRBV24-1|TRBD2
TGTGCCACCAGTCAGCCGCTAGCGGGGGGGTACAATGAGCAGTTCTTC
CATSQPLAGGYNEQFF
>TRBJ1-2|many|TRBV7-2|TRBD1
TGTGCCAGCAGCTCATCAGGGGGAACCTATGGCTACACCTTC
CASSSSGGTYGYTF
>TRBJ2-1|few|TRBV5-1|TRBD1
TGCGCCAGCAGCTTGGGGGGCTGGGGGACAGGGGAGAATGAGCAGTTCTTC
CASSLGGWGTGENEQFF
>TRBJ2-3|NA|TRBV3-1/TRBV3-2|TRBD2
TGTGCCAGCAGCCCCAGAGCGGGGGGGCCCACAGATACGCAGTATTTT
CASSPRAGGPTDTQYF
>TRBJ2-5|NA|TRBV2|NA
TGTGCCAGCAGTGAAGCGGTAGCGGCTGTTCGTTTGGCCCAGTACTTC
CASSEAVAAVRLAQYF
>TRBJ2-1|once|TRBV3-1/TRBV3-2|NA
TGTGCCAGCAGCCATTCCAGCGGTGGCAATGAGCAGTTCTTC
CASSHSSGGNEQFF
>TRBJ1-2|once|TRBV6-5|NA
TGTGCCAGCAGCGCGGGGGGTGGGCGAGGCTATGGCTACACCTTC
CASSAGGGRGYGYTF
>TRBJ2-4|NA|TRBV30|TRBD2
TGTGCCTCTCGACTAGCGGGGGCCAACATTCAGTACTTC
CASRLAGANIQYF
>TRBJ2-7|once|TRBV5-1|NA
TGCGCCAGCCAGATCGAGCGAAACTACGAGCAGTACTTC
CASQIERNYEQYF
>TRBJ2-3|NA|TRBV19|TRBD1
TGTGCCAGTAGTCGGGACAGTTCCACAGATACGCAGTATTTT
CASSRDSSTDTQYF
>TRBJ1-4|NA|TRBV30|NA
TGTGCCACTATGGGGGGGGCGGATGAAAAACTGTTTTTT
CATMGGADEKLFF
>TRBJ2-6|NA|TRBV2|NA
TGTGCCAGCAGTTACCAGACAGAGGCTGGGGCCAACGTCCTGACTTTC
CASSYQTEAGANVLTF
>TRBJ1-1|NA|TRBV9|NA
TGTGCCAGCAGCGTAGGGGGCCGGGCTGGAACTGAAGCTTTCTTT
CASSVGGRAGTEAFF
>TRBJ2-5|NA|TRBV6-5|TRBD2
TGTGCCAGGAGTAGAGGAGCGGGGGGGGAGGAGACCCAGTACTTC
CARSRGAGGEETQYF
>TRBJ1-1|NA|TRBV6-1|TRBD1
TGTGCCAGCAGTGAGGGGACAGGGGGCAACACTGAAGCTTTCTTT
CASSEGTGGNTEAFF
>TRBJ2-1|NA|TRBV3-1/TRBV3-2|NA
TGTGCCAGCAGCCAATTGGGACCCCAAGGAGGGGATGAGCAGTTCTTC
CASSQLGPQGGDEQFF
>TRBJ1-6|NA|TRBV5-1|TRBD1
TGCGCCAGCAGCTTGGAGACAGGGTCTAATTCACCCCTCCACTTT
CASSLETGSNSPLHF
>TRBJ1-2|NA|TRBV7-9|NA
TGTGCCAGCAGCTATGGGGAGAACTATGGCTACACCTTC
CASSYGENYGYTF
>TRBJ1-5|NA|TRBV3-1/TRBV3-2|NA
TGTGCCAGCAGCCAGAGGGGGAGCCCCAATCAGCCCCAGCATTTT
CASSQRGSPNQPQHF
>TRBJ1-4|NA|TRBV5-5|TRBD1
TGTGCCAGCAGCGATCCGGGACAGGCGAATGAAAAACTGTTTTTT
CASSDPGQANEKLFF
>TRBJ1-2|NA|TRBV6-5|NA
TGTGCCACGTGGGGGGGGCCGGCTGGCTACACCTTC
CATWGGPAGYTF
>TRBJ2-3|NA|TRBV11-1|TRBD2
TGTGCCAGCAGCTTTAGCGGGGGCCACACAGATACGCAGTATTTT
CASSFSGGHTDTQYF
>TRBJ2-1|NA|TRBV4-1|TRBD1
TGCGCCAGCAGCCGAACCGGGACAGTAAACAATGAGCAGTTCTTC
CASSRTGTVNNEQFF
>TRBJ2-3|NA|TRBV24-1|TRBD1
TGTGCCACCAGTGACCCAACTGGACAGGGTAAATCTCCAGGTTCGCAGTATTTT
CATSDPTGQGKSPGSQYF
>TRBJ2-5|NA|TRBV19|TRBD2
TGTGCCAGTAGTAAGGCTAGCGGGGGGGAAGAGACCCAGTACTTC
CASSKASGGEETQYF
>TRBJ1-4|NA|TRBV6-5|NA
TGTGCCAGCACCGGACGGGATGCAACTAATGAAAAACTGTTTTTT
CASTGRDATNEKLFF